Shown below are 5 T cell receptor beta chains from a single sample sequenced in a study of T cells after yellow fever vaccination (dated by TCRdb to the late 2010s). Receptor libraries were prepared by 5' RACE. The sample was run on an Illumina NovaSeq 6000. The public reads were reanalyzed by TCRdb: fastp trimming at Q25, MiXCR alignment, in-frame beta chains only. Each CDR3 protein appears once, grouped with its most common genes and DNA. Present in this sample are hundreds of thousands of distinct CDR3 sequences, around 3.9% of which were seen just once. The ten largest clones take up 23% of the sample. The meaning of the sample's treatment or condition label: live attenuated yellow fever vaccine strain. The material sequenced was PBMCs, taken on the day of the yellow fever booster vaccination. The receptors stem from a man younger than 35 who received the YFV17D yellow fever vaccine.

This clonotype was observed a handful of times. The V call is TRBV5-4, the J call TRBJ2-7; either TRBD1 or TRBD2 may supply D (5 bases each). The germline V gene encodes CDR1 SGHNT and CDR2 YYREEE (reference sequence). This CDR3 has 14 residues. Trimming took off 7 bases at V and 2 bases at J, with 16 bases between the two ends. As DNA, the CDR3 is TGTGCCAGCCATAACCTGGGGGACCCCTACGAGCAGTACGTC. It encodes CASHNLGDPYEQYV.

This clonotype was seen many times. The rearrangement links TRBV20-1 to TRBJ2-5, with unresolved D. V was trimmed by 3 bases and J by 5 bases, leaving 7 bases between them. CDR1 DFQATT and CDR2 SNEGSKA come from the germline V gene (reference sequence). The CDR3 consists of 11 residues. The CDR3 nucleotides read TGCAGTGCTAGTTCATCGGAGACCCAGTACTTC. The encoded protein is CSASSSETQYF.

The sample holds a few counts of this clonotype. This CDR3 reads CATSSPPTEELFF. The DNA for the CDR3 is TGTGCCACCAGCAGCCCTCCGACGGAGGAGCTGTTTTTT. This chain links TRBV15 with TRBJ2-2; no clear D gene. Germline V lookup: CDR1 LNHNV, CDR2 YYDKDF (reference sequence). The CDR3 contains 13 residues. V shed 3 bases and J shed 10 bases, with 12 bases lying between them.

This clonotype was counted ten times or more. The chain uses TRBV3-1 and TRBJ1-1, with 9 nucleotides matching TRBD1. V was clipped by 4 bases and J by 0 bases; unmatched bases: 12. This CDR3 has 18 residues. The germline CDR1 and CDR2 sequences are LGHDT and YNNKEL (reference sequence). DNA for the CDR3: TGTGCCAGCAGCCTTTCGCCGGGACAGGGAGTCGTGAACACTGAAGCTTTCTTT. Its protein is CASSLSPGQGVVNTEAFF.

This clonotype was seen repeatedly, ten times or more. The CDR3 DNA sequence: TGCAGTGCTGACAGGGGGCATAGCACAGATACGCAGTATTTT. Protein sequence: CSADRGHSTDTQYF. This chain uses TRBV20-1 with TRBJ2-3, with 10 positions matching TRBD1. This CDR3 spans 14 amino acids. The V and J ends lost 5 bases and 0 bases, in that order; junction bases with no gene match: 2. CDR1 and CDR2 (germline): DFQATT, SNEGSKA (reference sequence).